This entry features one T cell receptor beta chain sequence. Its antigen is undetermined. This sample stems from a study of cytomegalovirus exposure and HLA in healthy donors. Findings and limits, study-wide: Of the V segments, some could not be distinguished, including TRBV6-2 and TRBV6-3, and were excluded. The only immune exposure information that was available was CMV serostatus.

The PCR contained 60 Vbeta and 13 Jbeta primers. The repertoire was sequenced with immunoSEQ multiplex PCR; TCRdb's copy has only in-frame clones and lacks some. The table lists approximately 150,000 clones, 75% to 90% of them singletons. The germline CDR1 and CDR2 sequences are MNHEY and SMNVEV (reference sequence). The J segment lost 5 bases and the V segment lost 6 bases, leaving 8 bases of the junction unmatched. The CDR3 has 14 residues. The TCR sequence derives from a male donor in good health and CMV-seronegative. Sequencing used PBMCs. The gene calls are TRBV27 and TRBJ2-5; TRBD2 matches 8 bases. CDR3 protein: CASRTLAGGETQYF. For the CDR3, the DNA is TGTGCCAGCAGGACCCTAGCGGGCGGCGAGACCCAGTACTTC.